The clone carrying this T cell receptor beta chain has a count of ten or more. Its antigen is not identified. Quantitative 5'-RACE was performed with molecular barcodes, and it yielded the TCR beta libraries. TCRdb independently ran MiXCR on the 5' RACE reads; one entry per CDR3 protein. The data contain about 300,000 distinct CDR3 sequences, approximately 10% of them singletons. This entry comes from a study of CD8 T cells in ankylosing spondylitis. Points from the study as a whole: Seemingly distinctive of ankylosing spondylitis blood was a TCR beta motif formed by eight highly homologous variants.

The sequence was collected from a female donor with ankylosing spondylitis or in good health (not recorded which). The specimen was blood, either unsorted or a sorted T cell fraction (not recorded which).

CDR3 bases: TGTGCCACCACGACTAGGGAGCTCTATGGAAATGGCTACACCTTC. Translating it yields CATTTRELYGNGYTF. The rearrangement joins TRBV15 to TRBJ1-2; D remains unclear. The CDR3 runs 15 residues. Looked up from germline, CDR1 is LNHNV and CDR2 is YYDKDF (reference sequence). The V gene lost 7 bases and the J gene lost 6 bases, with 21 bases spanning the gap. The complete variable domain, with remaining parts taken from reference TRBV15 and TRBJ1-2, reads DAMVIQNPRYQVTQFGKPVTLSCSQTLNHNVMYWYQQKSSQAPKLLFHYYDKDFNNEADTPDNFQSRRPNTSFCFLDIRSPGLGDTAMYLCATTTRELYGNGYTFGSGTRLTVV.